These 17 T cell receptor beta chains originate from one sample sequenced in a study of cytomegalovirus exposure and HLA in healthy donors. Researchers ran the PCR with 60 Vbeta and 13 Jbeta primers. Profiled with immunoSEQ multiplex PCR; TCRdb holds only in-frame clones, not every one. The profile shows 150,000 to 200,000 clones, 72% of them singletons. Sequencing was done on a sample of PBMCs. These receptors all come from a human donor in good health.

The V call is TRBV19, the J call TRBJ2-4, with D possibly matching TRBD1 (6 bases). The germline V gene has CDR1 LNHDA and CDR2 SQIVND (reference sequence). The ends were cut back, 5 bases at V and 8 bases at J, with 28 bases in the middle. The CDR3 loop spans 18 amino acids. This chain's CDR3 is CASSSQEAGDLERDIQYF. CDR3 sequence (DNA): TGTGCCAGTAGTTCACAGGAGGCAGGGGATCTTGAGAGAGACATTCAGTACTTC.

The chain has TRBV27 and TRBJ2-3, with a tentative D call TRBD2 (6 bases). The V and J ends lost 6 bases and 0 bases respectively, with 16 bases between them. Germline CDR1 is MNHEY and CDR2 is SMNVEV (reference sequence). The CDR3 loop spans 16 amino acids. The CDR3 nucleotides read TGTGCCAGCAGGCGGGACGGAATTTCTAGCACAGATACGCAGTATTTT. Amino acids: CASRRDGISSTDTQYF.

The chain carries TRBV19 and TRBJ2-5; D gene uncertain. Trimming removed 5 bases from V and 9 bases from J, with 10 bases in between. This CDR3 is built from 11 residues. Germline values: CDR1 LNHDA, CDR2 SQIVND (reference sequence). The chain's CDR3 is CASSSQVSQYF. CDR3 in DNA: TGTGCCAGTAGTTCCCAGGTATCCCAGTACTTC.

The chain carries TRBV9 and TRBJ1-2; 7 positions match TRBD1. CDR1 and CDR2 (germline): SGDLS, YYNGEE. The CDR3 covers 15 residues. Germline trimming cut 4 bases from V and 2 bases from J; bases unmatched to any gene: 8. The CDR3: CASSPEGTANYGYTF. The CDR3 nucleotides read TGTGCCAGCAGCCCCGAGGGGACAGCAAACTATGGCTACACCTTC.

The rearrangement joins TRBV7-8 to TRBJ2-7; D unresolved. From germline, CDR1 is SGHVS and CDR2 FQNEAQ. The CDR3 length is 15 residues. V was trimmed by 0 bases and J by 3 bases, leaving 12 bases between them. The CDR3 DNA reads TGTGCCAGCAGCTTAGCGACTTTTAGGAGCTACGAGCAGTACTTC. It is translated as CASSLATFRSYEQYF.

The CDR3 spells CASSRTSGQETQYF. CDR3 sequence (DNA): TGTGCCAGCTCACGGACTAGCGGCCAAGAGACCCAGTACTTC. This chain links TRBV18 with TRBJ2-5, with 10 bases that match TRBD2. J was trimmed by 1 base and V by 4 bases; bases with no gene match: 0. The length of the CDR3 is 14 residues. Germline CDR1 KGHSH, CDR2 LQKENI.

The V gene is TRBV18, the J gene TRBJ2-5; the match to TRBD2 covers 12 bases. CDR3 length: 19 amino acids. With 3 bases clipped from V and 1 base from J, the junction kept 12 bases outside the gene matches. Germline V gene lookup returns CDR1 KGHSH and CDR2 LQKENI. The CDR3 loop reads CASSPGLSGLAGIQETQYF. DNA of the CDR3: TGTGCCAGCTCACCTGGTTTGTCCGGACTAGCGGGGATCCAAGAGACCCAGTACTTC.

The chain joins TRBV6-6 to TRBJ1-6; D may be TRBD1 (5 bases). The CDR3 sequence is 15 residues long. Trimming removed 0 bases at V and 10 bases at J, with 13 bases between. CDR1 is MNHNY, CDR2 SVGAGI, per germline (reference sequence). CDR3 in amino acids: CASSYSGQGGSPLHF. CDR3 nucleotides: TGTGCCAGCAGTTACTCGGGGCAGGGAGGGTCACCCCTCCACTTT.

This CDR3 is CASSQSRAGPYNEQFF. For the CDR3, the DNA is TGCGCCAGCAGCCAAAGTCGTGCGGGGCCTTACAATGAGCAGTTCTTC. V is TRBV4-1 and J is TRBJ2-1; maybe TRBD2 (6 bases). Germline assignment: CDR1 MGHRA and CDR2 YSYEKL. V lost 2 bases, J lost 4 bases, and 15 bases lay in between. This CDR3 is built from 16 residues.

The rearrangement uses TRBV7-3 and TRBJ2-1; weak D call: TRBD1 (6 bases). This CDR3 spans 13 amino acids. Between the trimmed V and J ends, which lost 8 bases and 5 bases, there was a span of 13 bases. Germline-derived CDR1 and CDR2 are SGHTA and FQGTGA. In nucleotides, the CDR3 is TGTGCCAGCGGAACAGGGTTTGACAATGAGCAGTTCTTC. Translated, it gives CASGTGFDNEQFF. The variable domain in full, completed from reference TRBV7-3 and TRBJ2-1, reads GAGVSQTPSNKVTEKGKYVELRCDPISGHTALYWYRQSLGQGPEFLIYFQGTGAADDSGLPNDRFFAVRPEGSVSTLKIQRTERGDSAVYLCASGTGFDNEQFFGPGTRLTVL.

V usage is TRBV6-5 and J usage is TRBJ1-2; 7 bases match TRBD1. This CDR3 contains 15 residues. CDR1 is MNHEY and CDR2 is SVGAGI in the germline V gene. The V segment lost 5 bases and the J segment 2 bases; nucleotides outside the gene matches: 8. CDR3: CASSTNRGQNYGYTF. In DNA, the CDR3 is TGTGCCAGCAGTACAAACAGGGGCCAAAACTATGGCTACACCTTC.

This clone was found once. The V and J genes are TRBV27 and TRBJ1-2, with D maybe TRBD1 (6 bases). V was shortened by 5 bases and J by 4 bases, with 17 bases between the two germline ends. Germline-derived CDR1 and CDR2 are MNHEY and SMNVEV (reference sequence). The length of the CDR3 is 15 residues. The CDR3 DNA follows: TGTGCCAGCAGTCGCAAGGGGGAGATTCCCTATGGCTACACCTTC. This sequence encodes CASSRKGEIPYGYTF.

This clone was seen more than once but under ten times. The CDR3 nucleotides read TGTGCCAGCAGCTTAGGGGACGGGGACTCCTACGAGCAGTACTTC. It translates to CASSLGDGDSYEQYF. The genes are TRBV13 and TRBJ2-7, with D possibly being TRBD2 (5 bases). V lost 0 bases and J lost 0, with 9 bases in between. CDR3 length: 15 residues. Germline CDR1 PRHDT, CDR2 FYEKMQ (reference sequence).

The rearrangement joins TRBV11-2 to TRBJ2-1; no definite D call. Germline V lookup: CDR1 SGHAT, CDR2 FQNNGV. CDR3 length: 16 amino acids. Between the trimmed V and J ends, which lost 4 bases and 9 bases, there was a span of 22 bases. Here the CDR3 DNA reads TGTGCCAGCAGCTCTCAAGTCGCTCACTTCTGGTCTGAGCAGTTCTTC. Its translation: CASSSQVAHFWSEQFF. The full variable domain, rest sourced from reference TRBV11-2 and TRBJ2-1, is EAGVAQSPRYKIIEKRQSVAFWCNPISGHATLYWYQQILGQGPKLLIQFQNNGVVDDSQLPKDRFSAERLKGVDSTLKIQPAKLEDSAVYLCASSSQVAHFWSEQFFGPGTRLTVL.

The V call is TRBV2, the J call TRBJ1-4; D is possibly TRBD1 (5 bases). The CDR3 has 14 amino acids. V shed 7 bases and J shed 7 bases, with 16 bases lying between them. Germline values: CDR1 SNHLY, CDR2 FYNNEI. CDR3 DNA sequence: TGTGCCAGCACCATAAGACAGTACAGTGAAAAACTGTTTTTT. Its protein product is CASTIRQYSEKLFF.

This clone has more than one count but fewer than ten. This chain uses TRBV4-1 with TRBJ2-5; the match to TRBD2 covers 10 bases. There are 17 residues in the CDR3. Germline V gene data show CDR1 as MGHRA and CDR2 as YSYEKL. V lost 1 base to trimming and J lost 4 bases; unmatched junction nucleotides: 9. In nucleotides, the CDR3 is TGCGCCAGCAGCCAAGTTCCTAGCGGGGGCCTGGGAGAGACCCAGTACTTC. Its translation is CASSQVPSGGLGETQYF.

As concerns this clone: The sample holds other DNA sequences that translate to the same CDR3. The J gene is TRBJ2-7, the V gene TRBV6-5, with a tentative D call TRBD2 (5 bases). Germline values: CDR1 MNHEY, CDR2 SVGAGI. V lost 6 bases, J lost 2 bases, and 8 bases lay in between. The length of the CDR3 is 12 residues. CDR3 nucleotides: TGTGCCAGCAGCCCTAGCCCCTACGAGCAGTACTTC. It is translated as CASSPSPYEQYF.